The T cell receptor beta chain under discussion was sequenced for a study of glioma-infiltrating T cells listed by TCRdb under 2016. Context from the whole study: Sequencing of TCR alpha- and beta-chain repertoires was performed on glioma tissue, on non-neoplastic brain tissue, and on matched peripheral blood mononuclear cells. To measure how far tissue and blood T-cell populations diverged, each tissue-infiltrating repertoire was compared against the peripheral blood repertoire of the same patient. Three low-grade glioma patients, several primary glioblastoma patients and three non-glioma patients contributing non-neoplastic brain tissue were included in the paired cohort. Beyond this particular receptor, the publication reports: Very few CDR3 sequences were shared between tissue and blood, attributed to high CDR3 diversity and limited sampling. Small numbers underpinned the group comparisons: several glioblastoma patients, three low-grade glioma patients and three non-neoplastic patients. VJ-independent divergence between tissue and blood was lower than expected in non-neoplastic patients but higher than expected in all gliomas, particularly low-grade gliomas.

TCR alpha and beta CDR3 regions were amplified with the iRepertoire nested amplicon-rescue multiplex PCR (arm-PCR) platform from RNA. For one-step reverse transcription and amplification, about 90-400 ng of tissue mRNA or PBMC total RNA was used as input. After bead purification, a secondary multiplex PCR added Illumina adapters, and libraries were gel-purified between 200 and 400 bp. Libraries carried internal 6-nucleotide barcodes used for demultiplexing. Libraries were sequenced on an Illumina MiSeq with 2x220 or 2x250 nucleotide paired-end reads. The authors' analysis ran thus. Paired reads were merged using FLASH 1.2.11 and aligned with BWA-MEM to the GRCh37 human genome, and TRA and TRB reads were then extracted. An IMGT-derived reference of cassette sequences and CDR3 motifs, with pseudogenes included, was used for V and J assignment. Reads were translated in three frames, and productive CDR3s were defined as those with a C...FGXG motif and no stop codons. A clonotype was defined as a unique combination of a V-J cassette pair and a CDR3 amino acid sequence. Reads were filtered by Hamming distance, with the threshold set by the sequence error rate of each sample in mapped regions. The public reads were run again by TCRdb, first through fastp at Q25 and then through MiXCR, and only productive beta chains were kept. Rows merge per CDR3 protein into single entries with the most common DNA and genes. V and J calls and clone size were set by TCRdb, not the authors. The sample table holds about 140,000 distinct CDR3 sequences, of which about 39% were seen once. The ten largest clones take up around a fifth of the sample.

This clonotype was detected a few times. What this receptor recognizes is not known. The sample holds no much larger clone one base away, and base qualities are not on file. Looking up the germline V gene yields CDR1 MNHNS and CDR2 SASEGT. The CDR3 goes from the cysteine to the phenylalanine over 17 residues. Just CDR3 DNA is preserved here, 51 bases in frame from base 1. Germline trimming amounts to 5 bases on V and 1 base on J, with 10 as the count of junction bases outside the gene matches. The rearrangement joined TRBV6-1 to TRBJ2-5, with 10 junctional bases fitting TRBD2. Specimen: glioma tissue, nonneoplastic brain tissue, or PBMCs (not recorded which). This sequence was found in a human donor with low-grade glioma or glioblastoma, undergoing nonglioma brain surgery, or in good health (not recorded which). The DNA sequence is as follows: TGTGCCAGCAGTCACCGGACTAGCGGCTTGTTCCAAGAGACCCAGTACTTC. Translation gives CASSHRTSGLFQETQYF.